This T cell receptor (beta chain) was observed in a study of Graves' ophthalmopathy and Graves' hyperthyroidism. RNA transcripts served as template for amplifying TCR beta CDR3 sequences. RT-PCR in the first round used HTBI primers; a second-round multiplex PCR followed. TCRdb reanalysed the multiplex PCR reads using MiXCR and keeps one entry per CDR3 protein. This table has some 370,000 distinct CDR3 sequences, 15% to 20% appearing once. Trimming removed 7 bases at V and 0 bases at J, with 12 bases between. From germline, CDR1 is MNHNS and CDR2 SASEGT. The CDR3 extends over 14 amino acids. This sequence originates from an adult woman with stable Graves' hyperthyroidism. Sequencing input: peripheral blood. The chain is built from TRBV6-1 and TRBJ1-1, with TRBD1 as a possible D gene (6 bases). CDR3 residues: CASTAGVMNTEAFF. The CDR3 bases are TGTGCCAGCACCGCAGGGGTGATGAACACTGAAGCTTTCTTT.